This TCR beta chain was recovered during a study of OX40 agonist ivuxolimab in advanced cancers. Across the whole study: A history of anti-PD-1, anti-PD-L1 or anti-CTLA-4 therapy was acceptable, and 40% to 45% had some. Study-wide findings and caveats: The authors did not determine the antigen specificity of the expanded peripheral T cells.

CDR3 length: 12 amino acids. With 5 bases removed from V and 6 bases from J, the gap between germline ends came to 13 bases. The germline CDR1 and CDR2 sequences are SQVTM and ANQGSEA. Libraries were prepared by immunoSEQ multiplex PCR; TCRdb keeps only in-frame clonotypes and omits some of them. The sample yields tens of thousands of clones, around 85% seen once. Points on this clone: Its matching antigen is unknown.

Sequencing used CD4+ or CD8+ T cells sorted from blood, obtained in a trial of the OX40 agonist ivuxolimab. The sequence came from an adult with an advanced solid tumor such as melanoma, head and neck, liver or kidney cancer. The rearrangement uses TRBV29-1 and TRBJ1-2; D is undetermined. The CDR3 is CSVRDYSHGYTF. For the CDR3, the DNA is TGCAGCGTTCGGGATTATTCCCATGGCTACACCTTC.